The entry that follows covers one T cell receptor beta chain sequence. Antigen: not known. This specimen comes from a study of T-cell reconstitution after alpha-beta-depleted transplantation in children. V lost 5 bases to trimming and J lost 9 bases; unmatched junction nucleotides: 9. Looked up from germline, CDR1 is PRHDT and CDR2 is FYEKMQ (reference sequence). This CDR3 region has 15 residues. It was with unique molecular identifiers that the TCRbeta library was prepared. One entry per CDR3 protein results from TCRdb running MiXCR on the PCR reads. The table records some 600,000 distinct CDR3 sequences, approximately 12% of them present only once. Points from the study as a whole: About two months after transplant, alpha-beta T cells reportedly came from several hundred expanded graft clones. After one year, T-cell counts and TCRbeta diversity mostly came from new T cells. Some patients showed high day-60 TCRbeta diversity, which derived from surviving recipient T cells and thymic progenitors.

This clonotype originated in a male patient younger than 18 who had a stem cell transplant for acute myeloid leukemia, so the T cells may come from the graft donor. Material: PBMCs, mostly from graft donor cells, obtained 360 days after TCRalphabeta/CD19-depleted stem cell transplant. The chain recombines TRBV13 with TRBJ2-1; 11 bases line up with TRBD2. The CDR3 DNA reads TGTGCCAGCAGCCCCGGGACTAGCGGAGGGGGTGAGCAGTTCTTC. Protein sequence: CASSPGTSGGGEQFF.